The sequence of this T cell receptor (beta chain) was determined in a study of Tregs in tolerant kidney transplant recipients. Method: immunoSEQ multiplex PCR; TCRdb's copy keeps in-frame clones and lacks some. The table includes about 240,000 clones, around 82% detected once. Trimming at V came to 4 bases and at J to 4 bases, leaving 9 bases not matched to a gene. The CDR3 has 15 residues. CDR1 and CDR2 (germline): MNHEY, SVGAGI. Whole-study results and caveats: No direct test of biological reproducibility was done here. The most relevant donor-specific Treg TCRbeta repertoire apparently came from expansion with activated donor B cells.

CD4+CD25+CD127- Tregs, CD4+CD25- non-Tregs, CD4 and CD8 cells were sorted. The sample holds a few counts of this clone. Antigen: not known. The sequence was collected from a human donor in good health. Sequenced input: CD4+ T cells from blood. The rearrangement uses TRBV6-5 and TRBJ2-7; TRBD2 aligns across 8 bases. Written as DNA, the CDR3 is TGTGCCAGCAGTTCCCCGGGGGGGGCCAAATACGAGCAGTACTTC. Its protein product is CASSSPGGAKYEQYF.